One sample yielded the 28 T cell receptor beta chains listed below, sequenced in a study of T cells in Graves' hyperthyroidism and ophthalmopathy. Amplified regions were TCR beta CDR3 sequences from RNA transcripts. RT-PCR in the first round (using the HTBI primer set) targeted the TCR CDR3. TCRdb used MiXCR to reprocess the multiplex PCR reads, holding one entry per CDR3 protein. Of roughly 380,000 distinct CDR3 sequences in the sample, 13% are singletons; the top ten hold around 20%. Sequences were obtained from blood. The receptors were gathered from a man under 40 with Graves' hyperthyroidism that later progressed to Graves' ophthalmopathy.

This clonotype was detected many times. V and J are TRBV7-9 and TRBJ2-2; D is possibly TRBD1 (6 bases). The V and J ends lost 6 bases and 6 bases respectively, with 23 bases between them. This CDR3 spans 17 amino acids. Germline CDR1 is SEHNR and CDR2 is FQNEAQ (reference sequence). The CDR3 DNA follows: TGTGCCAGCAGGAGAATGGGGACACGAACCTCCGCCGGGGAGCTGTTTTTT. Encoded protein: CASRRMGTRTSAGELFF.

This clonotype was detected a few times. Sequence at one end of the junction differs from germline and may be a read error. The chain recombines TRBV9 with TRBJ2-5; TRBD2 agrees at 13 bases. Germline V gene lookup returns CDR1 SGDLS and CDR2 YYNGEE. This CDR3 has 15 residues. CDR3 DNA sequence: TGTGCCGGCAGCACCGGGACTAGCGGGGTCGAGACCCAGTACTTC. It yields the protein CAGSTGTSGVETQYF. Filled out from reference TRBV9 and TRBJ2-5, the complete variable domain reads DSGVTQTPKHLITATGQRVTLRCSPRSGDLSVYWYQQSLDQGLQFLIQYYNGEERAKGNILERFSAQQFPDLHSELNLSSLELGDSALYFCAGSTGTSGVETQYFGPGTRLLVL.

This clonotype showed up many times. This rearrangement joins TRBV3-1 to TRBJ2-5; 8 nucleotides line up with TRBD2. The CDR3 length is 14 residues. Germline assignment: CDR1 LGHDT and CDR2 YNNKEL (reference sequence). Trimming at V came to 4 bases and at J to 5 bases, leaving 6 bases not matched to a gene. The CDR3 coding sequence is TGTGCCAGCAGCCCGGGGGGGCTGGAGGAGACCCAGTACTTC. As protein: CASSPGGLEETQYF.

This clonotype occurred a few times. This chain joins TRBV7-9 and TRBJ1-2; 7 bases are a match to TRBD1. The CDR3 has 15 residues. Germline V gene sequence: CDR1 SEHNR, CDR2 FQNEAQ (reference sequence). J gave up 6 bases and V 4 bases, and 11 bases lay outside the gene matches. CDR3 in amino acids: CASSSSKGGRNGYTF. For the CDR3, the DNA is TGTGCCAGCAGCTCCTCAAAAGGGGGCAGGAATGGCTACACCTTC.

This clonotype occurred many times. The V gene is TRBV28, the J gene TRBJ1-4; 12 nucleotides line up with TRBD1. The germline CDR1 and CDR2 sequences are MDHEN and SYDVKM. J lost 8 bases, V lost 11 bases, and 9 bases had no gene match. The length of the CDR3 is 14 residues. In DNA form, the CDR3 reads TGTGCCGGTTCGGGGACAGGGGGCAGAGAAAAACTGTTTTTT. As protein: CAGSGTGGREKLFF.

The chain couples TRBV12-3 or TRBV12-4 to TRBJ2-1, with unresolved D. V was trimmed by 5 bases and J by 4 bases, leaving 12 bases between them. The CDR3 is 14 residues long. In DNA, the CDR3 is TGTGCCAGCAGTCAGACGGGTCGTTACAATGAGCAGTTCTTC. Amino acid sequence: CASSQTGRYNEQFF.

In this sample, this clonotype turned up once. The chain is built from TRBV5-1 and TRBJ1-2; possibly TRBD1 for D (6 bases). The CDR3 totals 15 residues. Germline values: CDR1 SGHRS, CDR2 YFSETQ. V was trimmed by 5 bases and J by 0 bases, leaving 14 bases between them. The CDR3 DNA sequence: TGCGCCAGCAGACTGAGCGGACAGCCTAACTATGGCTACACCTTC. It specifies CASRLSGQPNYGYTF. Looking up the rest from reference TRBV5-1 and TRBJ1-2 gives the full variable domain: KAGVTQTPRYLIKTRGQQVTLSCSPISGHRSVSWYQQTPGQGLQFLFEYFSETQRNKGNFPGRFSGRQFSNSRSEMNVSTLELGDSALYLCASRLSGQPNYGYTFGSGTRLTVV.

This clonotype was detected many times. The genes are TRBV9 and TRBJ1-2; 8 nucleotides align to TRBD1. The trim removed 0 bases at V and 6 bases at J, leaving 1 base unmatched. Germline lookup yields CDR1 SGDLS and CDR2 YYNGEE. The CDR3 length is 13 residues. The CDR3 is CASSVGRGHGYTF. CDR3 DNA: TGTGCCAGCAGCGTAGGCAGGGGGCATGGCTACACCTTC.

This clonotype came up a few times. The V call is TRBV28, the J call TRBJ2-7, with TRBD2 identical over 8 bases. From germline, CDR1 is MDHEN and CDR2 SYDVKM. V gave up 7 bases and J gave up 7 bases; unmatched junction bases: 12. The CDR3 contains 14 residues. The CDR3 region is CASTPGGGAGEQYF. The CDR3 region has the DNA TGTGCCAGCACCCCGGGGGGGGGCGCGGGTGAGCAGTACTTC.

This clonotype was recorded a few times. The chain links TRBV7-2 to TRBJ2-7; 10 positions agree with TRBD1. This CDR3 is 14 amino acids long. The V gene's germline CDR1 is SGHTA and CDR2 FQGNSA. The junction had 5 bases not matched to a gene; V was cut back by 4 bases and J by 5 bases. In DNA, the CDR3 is TGTGCCAGCAGCTCCCGGGACAGGGGTAACGAGCAGTACTTC. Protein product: CASSSRDRGNEQYF.

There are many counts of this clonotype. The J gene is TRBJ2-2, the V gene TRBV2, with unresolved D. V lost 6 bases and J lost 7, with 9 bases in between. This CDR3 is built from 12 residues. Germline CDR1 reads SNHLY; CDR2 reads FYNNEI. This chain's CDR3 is CASRNTDGELFF. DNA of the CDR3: TGTGCCAGCAGGAATACGGACGGGGAGCTGTTTTTT.

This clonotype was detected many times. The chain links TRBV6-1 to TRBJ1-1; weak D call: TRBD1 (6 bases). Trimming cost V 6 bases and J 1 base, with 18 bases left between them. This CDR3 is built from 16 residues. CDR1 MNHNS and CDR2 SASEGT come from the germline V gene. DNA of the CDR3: TGTGCCAGCAGGACAGGAGGAGACGCGGGGAACACTGAAGCTTTCTTT. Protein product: CASRTGGDAGNTEAFF.

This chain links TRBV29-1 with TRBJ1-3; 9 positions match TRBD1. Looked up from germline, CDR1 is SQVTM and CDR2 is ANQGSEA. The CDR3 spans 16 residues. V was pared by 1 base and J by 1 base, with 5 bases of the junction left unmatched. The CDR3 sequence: CSVEGQGGGSGNTIYF. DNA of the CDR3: TGCAGCGTTGAAGGACAGGGGGGGGGGTCTGGAAACACCATATATTTT.

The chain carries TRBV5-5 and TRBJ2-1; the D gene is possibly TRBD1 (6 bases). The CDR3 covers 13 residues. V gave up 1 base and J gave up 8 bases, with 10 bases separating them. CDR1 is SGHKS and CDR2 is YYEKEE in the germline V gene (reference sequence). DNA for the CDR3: TGTGCCAGCAGCTTGCCAGGGGTGGATGAGCAGTTCTTC. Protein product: CASSLPGVDEQFF.

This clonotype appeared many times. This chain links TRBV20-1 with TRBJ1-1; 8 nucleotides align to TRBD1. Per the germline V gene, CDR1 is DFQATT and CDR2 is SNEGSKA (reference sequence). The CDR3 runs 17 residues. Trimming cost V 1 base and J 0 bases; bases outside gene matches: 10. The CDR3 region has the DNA TGCAGTGCTAGAGGGCTAGGACAGGGCCCCATGAACACTGAAGCTTTCTTT. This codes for CSARGLGQGPMNTEAFF.

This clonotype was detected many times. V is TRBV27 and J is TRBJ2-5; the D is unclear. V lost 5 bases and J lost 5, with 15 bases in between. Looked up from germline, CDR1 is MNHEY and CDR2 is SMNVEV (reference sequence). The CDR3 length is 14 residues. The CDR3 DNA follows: TGTGCCAGCAGTCTATTAGGGCCTATCGAGACCCAGTACTTC. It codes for CASSLLGPIETQYF.

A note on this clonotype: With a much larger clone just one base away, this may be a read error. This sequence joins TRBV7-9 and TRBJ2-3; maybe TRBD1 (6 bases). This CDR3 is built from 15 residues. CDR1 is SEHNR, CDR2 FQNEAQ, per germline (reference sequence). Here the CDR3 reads CASSPPGLWTDAQYF. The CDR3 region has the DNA TGTGCCAGCAGCCCGCCCGGGTTGTGGACAGATGCGCAGTATTTT.

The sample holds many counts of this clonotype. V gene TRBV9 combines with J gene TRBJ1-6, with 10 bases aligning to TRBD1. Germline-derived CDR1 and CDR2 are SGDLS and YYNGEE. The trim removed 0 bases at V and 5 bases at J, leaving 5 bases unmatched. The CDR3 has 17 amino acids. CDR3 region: CASSVGDRGGNNSPLHF. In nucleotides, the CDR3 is TGTGCCAGCAGCGTAGGGGACAGGGGAGGGAATAATTCACCCCTCCACTTT.

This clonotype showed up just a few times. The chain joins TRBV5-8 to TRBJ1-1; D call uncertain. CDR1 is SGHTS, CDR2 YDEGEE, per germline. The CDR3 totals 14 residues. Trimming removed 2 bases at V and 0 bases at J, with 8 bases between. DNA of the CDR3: TGTGCCAGCAGCTTTAGGGATCTGAACACTGAAGCTTTCTTT. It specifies CASSFRDLNTEAFF.

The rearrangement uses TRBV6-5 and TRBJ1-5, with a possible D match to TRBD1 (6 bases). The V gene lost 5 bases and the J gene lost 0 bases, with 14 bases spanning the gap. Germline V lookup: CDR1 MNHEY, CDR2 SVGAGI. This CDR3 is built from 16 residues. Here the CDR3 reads CASSTRQAYSNQPQHF. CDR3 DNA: TGTGCCAGCAGTACCCGACAGGCATATAGCAATCAGCCCCAGCATTTT.

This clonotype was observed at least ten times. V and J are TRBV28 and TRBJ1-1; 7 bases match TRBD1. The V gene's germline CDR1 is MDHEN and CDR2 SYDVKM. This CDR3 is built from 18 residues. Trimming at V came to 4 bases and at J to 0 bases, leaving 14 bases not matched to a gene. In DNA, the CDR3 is TGTGCCAGCAGTTACGCTTACAGGGGCGGAACCATGAACACTGAAGCTTTCTTT. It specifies CASSYAYRGGTMNTEAFF.

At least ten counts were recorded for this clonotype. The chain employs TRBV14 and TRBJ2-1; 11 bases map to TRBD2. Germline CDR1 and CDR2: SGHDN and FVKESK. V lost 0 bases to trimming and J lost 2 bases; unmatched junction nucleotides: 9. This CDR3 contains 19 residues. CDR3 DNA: TGTGCCAGCAGCCAAGAGGAGCTAGCGGGGGGCCCTCCCTACAATGAGCAGTTCTTC. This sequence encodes CASSQEELAGGPPYNEQFF. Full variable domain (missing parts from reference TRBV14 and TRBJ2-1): EAGVTQFPSHSVIEKGQTVTLRCDPISGHDNLYWYRRVMGKEIKFLLHFVKESKQDESGMPNNRFLAERTGGTYSTLKVQPAELEDSGVYFCASSQEELAGGPPYNEQFFGPGTRLTVL.

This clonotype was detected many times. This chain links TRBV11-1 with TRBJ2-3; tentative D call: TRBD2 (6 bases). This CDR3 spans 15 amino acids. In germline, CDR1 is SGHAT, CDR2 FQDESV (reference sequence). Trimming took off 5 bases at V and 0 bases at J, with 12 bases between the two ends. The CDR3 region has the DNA TGTGCCAGCAGCCCCCGGCGGGGTAGCACAGATACGCAGTATTTT. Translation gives CASSPRRGSTDTQYF. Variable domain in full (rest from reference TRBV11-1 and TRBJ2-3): EAEVAQSPRYKITEKSQAVAFWCDPISGHATLYWYRQILGQGPELLVQFQDESVVDDSQLPKDRFSAERLKGVDSTLKIQPAELGDSAMYLCASSPRRGSTDTQYFGPGTRLTVL.

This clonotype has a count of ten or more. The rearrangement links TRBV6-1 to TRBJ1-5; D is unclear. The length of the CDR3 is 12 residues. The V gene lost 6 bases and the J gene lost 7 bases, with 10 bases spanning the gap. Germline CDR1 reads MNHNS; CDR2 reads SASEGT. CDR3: CASRNPPQPQHF. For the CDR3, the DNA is TGTGCCAGCAGGAACCCCCCCCAGCCCCAGCATTTT.

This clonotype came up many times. CDR3 sequence: CASSLPGGYSYEQYF. CDR3 sequence (DNA): TGTGCCAGCAGCTTGCCAGGGGGTTATTCCTACGAGCAGTACTTC. The chain recombines TRBV11-3 with TRBJ2-7; 7 nucleotides line up with TRBD1. Germline lookup yields CDR1 SGHNT and CDR2 YENEEA. The CDR3 covers 15 residues. The J segment lost 1 base and the V segment lost 3 bases, leaving 6 bases of the junction unmatched.

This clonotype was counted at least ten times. The CDR3 DNA reads TGTGCCAGCAGCTCCACTCGGACTAGTGAGACCCAGTACTTC. As protein: CASSSTRTSETQYF. V gene TRBV7-7 combines with J gene TRBJ2-5; 7 bases align to TRBD2. The ends lost 4 bases at V and 5 bases at J; junction bases unmatched: 7. The V gene's germline CDR1 is SSHAT and CDR2 FNYEAQ (reference sequence). The CDR3 length is 14 residues.

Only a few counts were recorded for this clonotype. CDR3 residues: CASRLDGSNSPLHF. The CDR3 DNA reads TGTGCCAGCAGGTTGGACGGAAGTAATTCACCCCTCCACTTT. V gene TRBV11-3 combines with J gene TRBJ1-6; D gene uncertain. The V gene lost 6 bases and the J gene lost 6 bases, with 12 bases spanning the gap. CDR1 is SGHNT and CDR2 is YENEEA in the germline V gene. The CDR3 consists of 14 residues.

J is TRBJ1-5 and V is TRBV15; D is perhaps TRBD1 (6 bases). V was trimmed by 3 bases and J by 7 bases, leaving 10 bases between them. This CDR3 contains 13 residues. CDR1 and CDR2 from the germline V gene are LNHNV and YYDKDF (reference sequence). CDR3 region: CATSRPGAQPQHF. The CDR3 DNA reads TGTGCCACCAGCAGGCCAGGGGCCCAGCCCCAGCATTTT.